The rows below give T cell receptor beta chains drawn from one sample of a study of cytomegalovirus exposure and HLA in healthy donors. Measured with immunoSEQ multiplex PCR; TCRdb has only the in-frame clones, and not every one. The sample carries approximately 170,000 clones, about 90% recorded once. Sequencing was performed on PBMCs. All receptors derive from a woman aged 18-29 years in good health and CMV-seropositive. CDR3s include the opening cysteine and the closing phenylalanine or tryptophan. Fields, in order: D gene, V gene, clone size, CDR3 length, J gene, CDR3 protein, CDR3 DNA. A D gene is named only where the DNA matches it firmly. Some rows mark clone size as missing; the rest say once, few, many or name a class of expanded clone.

D gene: -
V gene: TRBV29-1
clone size: -
CDR3 length: 13
J gene: TRBJ2-5
CDR3 protein: CSVEGGVEETQYF
CDR3 DNA: TGCAGCGTTGAAGGGGGGGTGGAAGAGACCCAGTACTTC

D gene: TRBD1
V gene: TRBV28
clone size: -
CDR3 length: 15
J gene: TRBJ2-1
CDR3 protein: CASRARDRGPVEQFF
CDR3 DNA: TGTGCCAGCAGGGCCCGGGACAGGGGGCCGGTTGAGCAGTTCTTC

D gene: TRBD2
V gene: TRBV5-1
clone size: few
CDR3 length: 14
J gene: TRBJ2-5
CDR3 protein: CASSLSLAGETQYF
CDR3 DNA: TGCGCCAGCAGCTTGTCGCTAGCGGGAGAGACCCAGTACTTC

D gene: -
V gene: TRBV6-1
clone size: -
CDR3 length: 14
J gene: TRBJ2-2
CDR3 protein: CASSGSLDTGELFF
CDR3 DNA: TGTGCCAGCAGTGGGTCGCTAGACACCGGGGAGCTGTTTTTT

D gene: -
V gene: TRBV7-2
clone size: -
CDR3 length: 15
J gene: TRBJ1-6
CDR3 protein: CASSLREAANSPLHF
CDR3 DNA: TGTGCCAGCAGCTTGAGGGAGGCGGCTAATTCACCCCTCCACTTT

D gene: TRBD1
V gene: TRBV5-6
clone size: -
CDR3 length: 15
J gene: TRBJ1-5
CDR3 protein: CASSLGTGDNQPQHF
CDR3 DNA: TGTGCCAGCAGCTTGGGTACAGGGGACAATCAGCCCCAGCATTTT

D gene: TRBD1
V gene: TRBV28
clone size: -
CDR3 length: 15
J gene: TRBJ1-5
CDR3 protein: CASSSGTAINQPQHF
CDR3 DNA: TGTGCCAGCAGTTCCGGGACAGCTATTAATCAGCCCCAGCATTTT

D gene: -
V gene: TRBV7-9
clone size: -
CDR3 length: 13
J gene: TRBJ1-2
CDR3 protein: CASSFPGVYGYTF
CDR3 DNA: TGTGCCAGCAGCTTCCCCGGGGTATATGGCTACACCTTC

D gene: -
V gene: TRBV21-1
clone size: -
CDR3 length: 16
J gene: TRBJ1-4
CDR3 protein: CARRDRGFPTNEKLFF
CDR3 DNA: TGTGCCAGGCGGGACAGGGGTTTCCCAACTAATGAAAAACTGTTTTTT

D gene: TRBD1
V gene: TRBV5-1
clone size: -
CDR3 length: 12
J gene: TRBJ1-2
CDR3 protein: CASSRDSYGYTF
CDR3 DNA: TGCGCCAGCAGCCGGGACAGCTATGGCTACACCTTC

D gene: TRBD2
V gene: TRBV9
clone size: -
CDR3 length: 16
J gene: TRBJ2-2
CDR3 protein: CASSVSGTSGTGELFF
CDR3 DNA: TGTGCCAGCAGCGTGTCCGGGACTAGCGGTACCGGGGAGCTGTTTTTT

D gene: TRBD2
V gene: TRBV6-4
clone size: -
CDR3 length: 14
J gene: TRBJ2-1
CDR3 protein: CASRVASGSGEQFF
CDR3 DNA: TGTGCCAGCAGGGTGGCTAGCGGGAGTGGTGAGCAGTTCTTC

D gene: -
V gene: TRBV11-3
clone size: -
CDR3 length: 15
J gene: TRBJ2-2
CDR3 protein: CASSLGETRAGELFF
CDR3 DNA: TGTGCCAGCAGCTTAGGGGAGACTAGGGCAGGGGAGCTGTTTTTT

D gene: TRBD2
V gene: TRBV5-6
clone size: -
CDR3 length: 14
J gene: TRBJ2-1
CDR3 protein: CASSPRLAGDEQFF
CDR3 DNA: TGTGCCAGCAGCCCCCGGCTAGCGGGGGATGAGCAGTTCTTC

D gene: -
V gene: TRBV2
clone size: -
CDR3 length: 12
J gene: TRBJ2-7
CDR3 protein: CASSGPGYEQYF
CDR3 DNA: TGTGCCAGTTCTGGTCCGGGATACGAGCAGTACTTC

D gene: -
V gene: TRBV5-6
clone size: -
CDR3 length: 17
J gene: TRBJ2-7
CDR3 protein: CASSVKPWALGSYEQYF
CDR3 DNA: TGTGCCAGCAGCGTGAAACCCTGGGCTTTGGGCTCCTACGAGCAGTACTTC

D gene: -
V gene: TRBV27
clone size: once
CDR3 length: 16
J gene: TRBJ2-3
CDR3 protein: CASSRPDSSVTDTQYF
CDR3 DNA: TGTGCCAGCAGTCGACCAGACAGTAGTGTCACAGATACGCAGTATTTT